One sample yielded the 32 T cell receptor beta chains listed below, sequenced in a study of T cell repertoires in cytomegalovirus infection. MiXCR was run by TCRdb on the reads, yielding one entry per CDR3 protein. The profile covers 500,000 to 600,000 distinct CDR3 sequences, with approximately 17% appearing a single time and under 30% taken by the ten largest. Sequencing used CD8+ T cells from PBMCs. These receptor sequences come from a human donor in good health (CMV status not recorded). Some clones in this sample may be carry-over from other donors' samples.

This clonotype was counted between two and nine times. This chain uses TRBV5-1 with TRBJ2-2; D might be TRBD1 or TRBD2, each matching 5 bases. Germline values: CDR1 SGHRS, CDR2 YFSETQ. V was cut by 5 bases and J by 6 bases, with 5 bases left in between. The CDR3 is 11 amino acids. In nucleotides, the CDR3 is TGCGCCAGCAGGGGGGCCGGGGAGCTGTTTTTT. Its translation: CASRGAGELFF.

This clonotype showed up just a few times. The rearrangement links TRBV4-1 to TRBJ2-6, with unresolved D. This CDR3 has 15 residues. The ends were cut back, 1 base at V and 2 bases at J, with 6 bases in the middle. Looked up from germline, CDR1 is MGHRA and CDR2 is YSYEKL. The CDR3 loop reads CASSQGRAGANVLTF. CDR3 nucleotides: TGCGCCAGCAGCCAAGGCCGGGCTGGGGCCAACGTCCTGACTTTC.

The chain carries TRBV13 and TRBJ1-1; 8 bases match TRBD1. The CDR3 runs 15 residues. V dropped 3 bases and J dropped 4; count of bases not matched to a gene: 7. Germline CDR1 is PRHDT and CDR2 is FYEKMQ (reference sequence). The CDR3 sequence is CASSFQGAGSTEAFF. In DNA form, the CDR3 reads TGTGCCAGCAGCTTCCAGGGGGCGGGAAGCACTGAAGCTTTCTTT.

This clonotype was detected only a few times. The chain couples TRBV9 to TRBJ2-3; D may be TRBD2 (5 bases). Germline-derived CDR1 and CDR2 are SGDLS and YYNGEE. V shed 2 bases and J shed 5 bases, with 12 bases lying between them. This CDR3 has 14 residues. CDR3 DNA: TGTGCCAGCAGCGTTAACTCCGGAGGAGATACGCAGTATTTT. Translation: CASSVNSGGDTQYF.

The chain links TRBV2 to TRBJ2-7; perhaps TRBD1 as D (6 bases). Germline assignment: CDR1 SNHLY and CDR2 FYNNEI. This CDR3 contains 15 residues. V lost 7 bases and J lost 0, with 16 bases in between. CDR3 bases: TGTGCCAGCAACTCTTTGGACAGCCCCTCCTACGAGCAGTACTTC. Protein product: CASNSLDSPSYEQYF.

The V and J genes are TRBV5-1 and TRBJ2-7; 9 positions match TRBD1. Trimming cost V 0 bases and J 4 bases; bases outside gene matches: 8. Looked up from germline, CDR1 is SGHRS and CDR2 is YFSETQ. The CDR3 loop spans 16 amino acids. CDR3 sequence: CASSLAPVGQGYEQYF. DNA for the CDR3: TGCGCCAGCAGCTTGGCGCCTGTGGGACAGGGATACGAGCAGTACTTC.

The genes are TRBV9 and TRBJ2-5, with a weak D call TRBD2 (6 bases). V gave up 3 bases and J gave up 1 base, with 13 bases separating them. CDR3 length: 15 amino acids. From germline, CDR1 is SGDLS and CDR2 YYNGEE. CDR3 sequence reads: CASSAALSGQETQYF. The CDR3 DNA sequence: TGTGCCAGCAGCGCAGCCCTTAGCGGCCAAGAGACCCAGTACTTC.

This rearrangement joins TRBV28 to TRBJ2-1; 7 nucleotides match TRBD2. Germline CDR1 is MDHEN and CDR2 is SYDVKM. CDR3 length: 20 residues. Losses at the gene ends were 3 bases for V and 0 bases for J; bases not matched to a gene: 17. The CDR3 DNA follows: TGTGCCAGCAGTTTCTCCGGGACTACGGAACCCTTGCTCTCCTACAATGAGCAGTTCTTC. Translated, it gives CASSFSGTTEPLLSYNEQFF.

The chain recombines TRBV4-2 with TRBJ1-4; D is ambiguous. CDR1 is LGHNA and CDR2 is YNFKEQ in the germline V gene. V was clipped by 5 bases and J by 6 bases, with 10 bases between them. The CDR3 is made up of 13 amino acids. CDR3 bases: TGTGCCAGCAGCTCGACAAGACATGAAAAACTGTTTTTT. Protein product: CASSSTRHEKLFF.

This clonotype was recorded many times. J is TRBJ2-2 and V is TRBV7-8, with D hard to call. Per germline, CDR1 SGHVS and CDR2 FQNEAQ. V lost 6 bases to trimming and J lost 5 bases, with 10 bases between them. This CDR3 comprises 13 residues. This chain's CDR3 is CASSPSRTGELFF. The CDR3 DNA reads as TGTGCCAGCAGTCCCTCACGGACCGGGGAGCTGTTTTTT.

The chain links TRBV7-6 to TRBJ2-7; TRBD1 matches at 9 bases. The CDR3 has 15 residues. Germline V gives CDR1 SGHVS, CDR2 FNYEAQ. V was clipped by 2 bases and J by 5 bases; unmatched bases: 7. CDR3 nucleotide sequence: TGTGCCAGCAGCTTACTCGGACAGGGGAACCACGAGCAGTACTTC. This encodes CASSLLGQGNHEQYF. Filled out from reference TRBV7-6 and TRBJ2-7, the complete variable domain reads GAGVSQSPRYKVTKRGQDVALRCDPISGHVSLYWYRQALGQGPEFLTYFNYEAQQDKSGLPNDRFSAERPEGSISTLTIQRTEQRDSAMYRCASSLLGQGNHEQYFGPGTRLTVT.

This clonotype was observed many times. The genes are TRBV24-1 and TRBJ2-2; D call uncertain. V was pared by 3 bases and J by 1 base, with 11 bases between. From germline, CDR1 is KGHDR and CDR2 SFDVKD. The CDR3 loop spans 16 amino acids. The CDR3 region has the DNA TGTGCCACCAGTGATCGCCTAGGAAAGAACACCGGGGAGCTGTTTTTT. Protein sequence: CATSDRLGKNTGELFF.

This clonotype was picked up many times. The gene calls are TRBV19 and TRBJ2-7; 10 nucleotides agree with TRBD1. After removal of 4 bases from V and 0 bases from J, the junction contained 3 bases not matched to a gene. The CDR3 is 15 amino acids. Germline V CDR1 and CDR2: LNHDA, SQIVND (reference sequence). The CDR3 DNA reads TGTGCCAGTAGTACCCGGACAGGGGGCTCCTACGAGCAGTACTTC. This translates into CASSTRTGGSYEQYF. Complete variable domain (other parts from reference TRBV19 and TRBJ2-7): DGGITQSPKYLFRKEGQNVTLSCEQNLNHDAMYWYRQDPGQGLRLIYYSQIVNDFQKGDIAEGYSVSREKKESFPLTVTSAQKNPTAFYLCASSTRTGGSYEQYFGPGTRLTVT.

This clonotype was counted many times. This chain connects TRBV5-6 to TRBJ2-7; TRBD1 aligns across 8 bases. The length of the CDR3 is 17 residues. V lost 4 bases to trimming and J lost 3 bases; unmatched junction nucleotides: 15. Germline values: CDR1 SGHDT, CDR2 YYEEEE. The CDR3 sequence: CASSREFARTGIYEQYF. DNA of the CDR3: TGTGCCAGCAGCCGTGAGTTCGCGAGGACAGGGATCTACGAGCAGTACTTC.

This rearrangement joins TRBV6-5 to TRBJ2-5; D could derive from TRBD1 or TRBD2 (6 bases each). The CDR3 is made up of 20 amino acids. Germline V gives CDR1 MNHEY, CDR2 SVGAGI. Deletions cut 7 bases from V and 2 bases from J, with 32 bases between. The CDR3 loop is CASTDHTYSFAGGRQETQYF. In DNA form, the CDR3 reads TGTGCCAGCACCGACCACACGTATTCCTTCGCCGGGGGCAGGCAAGAGACCCAGTACTTC.

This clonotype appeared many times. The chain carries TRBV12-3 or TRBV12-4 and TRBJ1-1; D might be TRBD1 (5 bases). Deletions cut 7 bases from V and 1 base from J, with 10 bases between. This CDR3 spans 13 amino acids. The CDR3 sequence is CASTQDTNTEAFF. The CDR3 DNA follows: TGTGCCAGCACCCAGGACACGAACACTGAAGCTTTCTTT.

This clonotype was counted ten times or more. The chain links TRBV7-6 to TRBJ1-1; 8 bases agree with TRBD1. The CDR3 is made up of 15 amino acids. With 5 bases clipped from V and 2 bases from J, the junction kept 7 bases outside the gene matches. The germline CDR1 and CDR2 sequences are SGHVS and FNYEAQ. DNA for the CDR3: TGTGCCAGCAGCCCTAGAGCAGGGGGCAACACTGAAGCTTTCTTT. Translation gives CASSPRAGGNTEAFF.

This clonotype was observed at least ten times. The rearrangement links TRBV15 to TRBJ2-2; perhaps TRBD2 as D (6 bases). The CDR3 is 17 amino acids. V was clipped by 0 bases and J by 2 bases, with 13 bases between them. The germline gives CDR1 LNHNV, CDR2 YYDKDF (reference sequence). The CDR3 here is CATSRDAGDFNTGELFF. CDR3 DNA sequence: TGTGCCACCAGCAGAGATGCCGGGGACTTCAACACCGGGGAGCTGTTTTTT.

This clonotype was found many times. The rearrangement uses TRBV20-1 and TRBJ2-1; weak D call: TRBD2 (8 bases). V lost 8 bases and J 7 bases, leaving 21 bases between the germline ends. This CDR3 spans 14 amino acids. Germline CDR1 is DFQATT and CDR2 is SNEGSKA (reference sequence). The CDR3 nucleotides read TGCAGTAGACCGGGAGGGGGCCCCTGGAATGAGCAGTTCTTC. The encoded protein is CSRPGGGPWNEQFF.

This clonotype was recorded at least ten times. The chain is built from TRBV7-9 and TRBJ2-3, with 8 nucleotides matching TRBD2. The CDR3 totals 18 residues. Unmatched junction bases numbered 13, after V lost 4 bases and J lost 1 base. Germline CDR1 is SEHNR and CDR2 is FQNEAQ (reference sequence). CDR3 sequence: CASSSPRFEAGGTDTQYF. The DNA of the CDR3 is TGTGCCAGCAGCTCCCCAAGATTTGAAGCGGGAGGCACAGATACGCAGTATTTT. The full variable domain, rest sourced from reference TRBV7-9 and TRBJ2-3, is DTGVSQNPRHKITKRGQNVTFRCDPISEHNRLYWYRQTLGQGPEFLTYFQNEAQLEKSRLLSDRFSAERPKGSFSTLEIQRTEQGDSAMYLCASSSPRFEAGGTDTQYFGPGTRLTVL.

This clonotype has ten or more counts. The CDR3, as DNA: TGTGCCAGCAGCTTGGGAGGGAGTTTTAAGGTTTACAATGAGCAGTTCTTC. Its protein is CASSLGGSFKVYNEQFF. The rearrangement links TRBV5-6 to TRBJ2-1; D perhaps matches TRBD2 (5 bases). The CDR3 is 17 amino acids. V lost 0 bases to trimming and J lost 4 bases, with 17 bases between them. The V gene's germline CDR1 is SGHDT and CDR2 YYEEEE.

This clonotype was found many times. The CDR3 loop reads CASHKSGTDEQFF. CDR3 bases: TGTGCCAGCCATAAAAGCGGGACAGATGAGCAGTTCTTC. The chain combines TRBV19 with TRBJ2-1, with D perhaps being TRBD1 or TRBD2 (7 bases each). V was clipped by 9 bases and J by 8 bases, with 17 bases between them. CDR1 LNHDA and CDR2 SQIVND come from the germline V gene (reference sequence). The CDR3 runs 13 residues. Drawing the rest from reference TRBV19 and TRBJ2-1, the complete variable domain is DGGITQSPKYLFRKEGQNVTLSCEQNLNHDAMYWYRQDPGQGLRLIYYSQIVNDFQKGDIAEGYSVSREKKESFPLTVTSAQKNPTAFYLCASHKSGTDEQFFGPGTRLTVL.

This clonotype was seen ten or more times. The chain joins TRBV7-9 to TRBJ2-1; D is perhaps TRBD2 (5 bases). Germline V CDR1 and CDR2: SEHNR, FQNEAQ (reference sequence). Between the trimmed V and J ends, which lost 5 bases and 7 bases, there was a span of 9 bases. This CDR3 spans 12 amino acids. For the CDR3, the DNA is TGTGCCAGCAGCCCGGAGCGGAATGAGCAGTTCTTC. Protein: CASSPERNEQFF.

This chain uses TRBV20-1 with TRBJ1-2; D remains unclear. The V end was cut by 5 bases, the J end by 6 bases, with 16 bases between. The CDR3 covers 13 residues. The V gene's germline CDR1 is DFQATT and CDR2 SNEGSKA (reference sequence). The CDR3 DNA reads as TGCAGTGCTCGCGTGGGAGGACCAGATGGCTACACCTTC. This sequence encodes CSARVGGPDGYTF.

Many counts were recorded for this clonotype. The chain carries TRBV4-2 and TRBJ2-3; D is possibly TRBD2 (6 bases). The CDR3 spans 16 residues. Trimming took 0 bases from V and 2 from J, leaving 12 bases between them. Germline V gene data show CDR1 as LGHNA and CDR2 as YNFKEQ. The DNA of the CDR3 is TGTGCCAGCAGCCAAGAGGGGCAGGGACTCACAGATACGCAGTATTTT. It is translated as CASSQEGQGLTDTQYF.

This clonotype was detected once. The CDR3 DNA sequence: TGTGCCAGCAGCTTAGTACTACCTAGCTCCTACAATGAGCAGTTCTTC. It yields the protein CASSLVLPSSYNEQFF. V gene TRBV11-2 combines with J gene TRBJ2-1; no firm D call. The ends were cut back, 1 base at V and 0 bases at J, with 10 bases in the middle. Germline-derived CDR1 and CDR2 are SGHAT and FQNNGV. The CDR3 loop spans 16 amino acids.

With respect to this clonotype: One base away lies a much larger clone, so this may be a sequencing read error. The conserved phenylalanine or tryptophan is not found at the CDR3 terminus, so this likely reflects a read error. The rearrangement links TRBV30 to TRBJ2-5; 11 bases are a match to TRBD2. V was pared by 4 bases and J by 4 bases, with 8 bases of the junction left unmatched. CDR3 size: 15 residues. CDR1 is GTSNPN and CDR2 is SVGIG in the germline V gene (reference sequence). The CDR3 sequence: CAWTSSGRIRETQYL. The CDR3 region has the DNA TGTGCCTGGACTTCTAGCGGGAGGATCAGAGAGACCCAGTACTTA.

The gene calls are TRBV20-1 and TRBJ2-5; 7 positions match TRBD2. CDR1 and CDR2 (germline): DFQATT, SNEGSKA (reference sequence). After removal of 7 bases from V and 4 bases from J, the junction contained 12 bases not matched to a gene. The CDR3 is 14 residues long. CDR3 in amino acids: CSDQKTSIRETQYF. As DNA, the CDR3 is TGCAGTGACCAGAAGACTAGCATCCGAGAGACCCAGTACTTC.

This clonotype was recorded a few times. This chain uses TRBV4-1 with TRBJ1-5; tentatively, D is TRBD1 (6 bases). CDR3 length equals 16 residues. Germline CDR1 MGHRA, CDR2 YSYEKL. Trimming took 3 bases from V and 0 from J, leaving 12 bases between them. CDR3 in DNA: TGCGCCAGCAGCCAGGGAGGACAGAATAGCAATCAGCCCCAGCATTTT. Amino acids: CASSQGGQNSNQPQHF.

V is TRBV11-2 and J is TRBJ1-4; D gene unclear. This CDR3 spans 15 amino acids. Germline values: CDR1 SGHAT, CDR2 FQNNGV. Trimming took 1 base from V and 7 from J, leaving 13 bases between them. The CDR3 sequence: CASSLGTRSSEKLFF. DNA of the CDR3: TGTGCCAGCAGCTTAGGTACGCGAAGTAGTGAAAAACTGTTTTTT.

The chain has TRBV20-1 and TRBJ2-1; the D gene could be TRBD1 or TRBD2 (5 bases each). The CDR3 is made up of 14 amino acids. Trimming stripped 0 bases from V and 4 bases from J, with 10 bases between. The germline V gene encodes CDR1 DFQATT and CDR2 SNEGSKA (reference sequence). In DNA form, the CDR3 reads TGCAGTGCTAGAGATGGGACCAGTTACAATGAGCAGTTCTTC. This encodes CSARDGTSYNEQFF.

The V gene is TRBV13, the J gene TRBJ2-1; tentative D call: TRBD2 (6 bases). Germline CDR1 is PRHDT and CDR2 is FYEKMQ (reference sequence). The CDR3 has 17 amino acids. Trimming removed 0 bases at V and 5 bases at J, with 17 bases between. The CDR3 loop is CASSLGSGAGLNNEQFF. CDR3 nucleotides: TGTGCCAGCAGCTTAGGCTCTGGCGCGGGACTCAACAATGAGCAGTTCTTC. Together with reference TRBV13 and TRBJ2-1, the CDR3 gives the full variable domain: AAGVIQSPRHLIKEKRETATLKCYPIPRHDTVYWYQQGPGQDPQFLISFYEKMQSDKGSIPDRFSAQQFSDYHSELNMSSLELGDSALYFCASSLGSGAGLNNEQFFGPGTRLTVL.